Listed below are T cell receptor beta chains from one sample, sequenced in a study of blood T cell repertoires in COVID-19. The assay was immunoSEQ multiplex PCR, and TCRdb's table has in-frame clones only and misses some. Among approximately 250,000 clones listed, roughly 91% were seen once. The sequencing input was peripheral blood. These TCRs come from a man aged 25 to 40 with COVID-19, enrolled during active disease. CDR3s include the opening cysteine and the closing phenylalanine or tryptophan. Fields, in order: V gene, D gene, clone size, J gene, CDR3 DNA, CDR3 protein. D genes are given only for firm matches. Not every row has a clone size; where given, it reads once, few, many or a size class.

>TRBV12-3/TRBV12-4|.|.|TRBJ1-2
TGTGCCAGCAGTATATCGAGCGGCTATGGCTACACCTTC
CASSISSGYGYTF
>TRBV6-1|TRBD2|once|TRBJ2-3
TGTGCCAGCAGTGCTTCTAGCGGGGGGAGCGCAGATACGCAGTATTTT
CASSASSGGSADTQYF
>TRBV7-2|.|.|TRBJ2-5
TGTGCCAGCAGCCCGACAGTTCCCGAGACCCAGTACTTC
CASSPTVPETQYF
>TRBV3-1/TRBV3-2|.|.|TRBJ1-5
TGTGCCAGCAGCCAGCCCCTAAATCAGCCCCAGCATTTT
CASSQPLNQPQHF
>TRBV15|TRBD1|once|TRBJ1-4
TGTGCCACCAGCAGAGATGGGGGACAGGGTAATGAAAAACTGTTTTTT
CATSRDGGQGNEKLFF
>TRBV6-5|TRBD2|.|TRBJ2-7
TGTGCCAGCAGTTACTCGTTGGCGGGGGGTTACGAGCAGTACTTC
CASSYSLAGGYEQYF
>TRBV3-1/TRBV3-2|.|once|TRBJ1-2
TGTGCCAGCAGCCAAGACTTAGGGGGACACTATGGCTACACCTTC
CASSQDLGGHYGYTF
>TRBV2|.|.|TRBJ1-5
TGTGCCAGCAGTGAGGGCAGGGGTTCGGGCAATCAGCCCCAGCATTTT
CASSEGRGSGNQPQHF
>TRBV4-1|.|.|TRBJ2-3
TGCGCCAGCAGCCAAGGGCCAGGCACAGATACGCAGTATTTT
CASSQGPGTDTQYF
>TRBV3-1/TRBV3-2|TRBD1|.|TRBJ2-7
TGTGCCAGCAGCAAGGGACAGGGTAACTCCTACGAGCAGTACTTC
CASSKGQGNSYEQYF
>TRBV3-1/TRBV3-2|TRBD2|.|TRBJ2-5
TGTGCCAGCAGTCATATAGCGGGGGGGCCTAGAAGTCGGGAGACCCAGTACTTC
CASSHIAGGPRSRETQYF
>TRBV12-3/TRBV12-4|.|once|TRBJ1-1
TGTGCCAGCAGTTTCTCGACAGGCGAAGCTTTCTTT
CASSFSTGEAFF
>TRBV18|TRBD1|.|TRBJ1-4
TGTGCCAGCTCACCAGGACAGGGGATAGGAGTAATCGAAAAACTGTTTTTT
CASSPGQGIGVIEKLFF
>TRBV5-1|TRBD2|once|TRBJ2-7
TGCGCCAGCAGCTTGGGAACATGGACTAGGCCATCATACGAGCAGTACTTC
CASSLGTWTRPSYEQYF
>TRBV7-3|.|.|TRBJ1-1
TGTGCCAGCAGCTGGAAGGGGGACACTGAAGCTTTCTTT
CASSWKGDTEAFF
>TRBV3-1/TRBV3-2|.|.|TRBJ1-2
TGTGCCAGCAGCCAAGATGGAGGAGGGACCTATGGCTACACCTTC
CASSQDGGGTYGYTF
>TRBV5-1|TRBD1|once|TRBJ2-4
TGCGCCAGCAGCTCCTTCTTGTGGGACAGGGAAGCCAAAAACATTCAGTACTTC
CASSSFLWDREAKNIQYF
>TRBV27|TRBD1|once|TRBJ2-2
TGTGCCAGCACTCGGACAGGTGGAACCGGGGAGCTGTTTTTT
CASTRTGGTGELFF
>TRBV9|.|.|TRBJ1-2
TGTGCCAGCAGCTCTACAACAGGGCCCTATGGCTACACCTTC
CASSSTTGPYGYTF
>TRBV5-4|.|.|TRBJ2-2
TGTGCCAGCAGCTTGTGGCAGGGTGTGACCGGGGAGCTGTTTTTT
CASSLWQGVTGELFF
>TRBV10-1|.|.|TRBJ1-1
TGCGCCAGCAGTGAGCAGGGTGACACTGAAGCTTTCTTT
CASSEQGDTEAFF
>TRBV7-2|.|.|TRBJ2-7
TGTGCCAGCAGCTTATGGGGGGACGAGCAGTACTTC
CASSLWGDEQYF
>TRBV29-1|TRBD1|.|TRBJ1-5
TGCAGCGTTGCGGGACAGTATAATCAGCCCCAGCATTTT
CSVAGQYNQPQHF
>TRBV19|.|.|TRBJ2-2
TGTGCCAGTAGTATTTTTCAGGGAGGGGAGCTGTTTTTT
CASSIFQGGELFF
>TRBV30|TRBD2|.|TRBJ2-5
TGTGCCTGGGCCGGGACTAGCGGGGGGGCCGCAGAGACCCAGTACTTC
CAWAGTSGGAAETQYF
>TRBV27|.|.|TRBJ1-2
TGTGCCAGCAGTTTATACGGGACTACTTATGGCTACACCTTC
CASSLYGTTYGYTF
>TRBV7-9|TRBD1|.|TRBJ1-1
TGTGCCAGCAGCCCCGGGACAGGGGGCACTGAAGCTTTCTTT
CASSPGTGGTEAFF
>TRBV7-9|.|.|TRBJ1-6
TGTGCCAGCAGCCCCGTATCGTCAGGAAATAATTCACCCCTCCACTTT
CASSPVSSGNNSPLHF
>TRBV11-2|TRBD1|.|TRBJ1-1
TGTGCCAGCAGCCCTGGACAGGGGGCGAGCACTGAAGCTTTCTTT
CASSPGQGASTEAFF
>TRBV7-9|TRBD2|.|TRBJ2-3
TGTGCCAGCAGCTCTAGGACTAGCGGGGGGACCACAGATACGCAGTATTTT
CASSSRTSGGTTDTQYF
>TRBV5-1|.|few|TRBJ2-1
TGCGCCAGCAGCACGGGAGAGTACAATGAGCAGTTCTTC
CASSTGEYNEQFF
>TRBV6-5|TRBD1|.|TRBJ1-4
TGTGCCAGCAGGGACAGGCTGACTGAAAAACTGTTTTTT
CASRDRLTEKLFF
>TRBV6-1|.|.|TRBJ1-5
TGTGCCAGCAGTTCAGGAGGGAACGTCGATCAGCCCCAGCATTTT
CASSSGGNVDQPQHF
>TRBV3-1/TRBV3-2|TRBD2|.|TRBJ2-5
TGTGCCAGCAGCCAGTTCAGCGGGGACGTGCTAGAGACCCAGTACTTC
CASSQFSGDVLETQYF
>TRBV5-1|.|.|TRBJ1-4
TGCGCCAGCAGCTCGGACAGCGTTTCAACTAATGAAAAACTGTTTTTT
CASSSDSVSTNEKLFF
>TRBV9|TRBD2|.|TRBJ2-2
TGTGCCAGCTCTTCGACTAGCGGGGGTTTCACCGGGGAGCTGTTTTTT
CASSSTSGGFTGELFF
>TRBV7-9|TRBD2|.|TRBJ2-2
TGTGCCAGCAGCTCAGGCGGGGGGGCCACCGGGGAGCTGTTTTTT
CASSSGGGATGELFF
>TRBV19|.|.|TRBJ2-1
TGTGCCAGTACCTTATACAATGAGCAGTTCTTC
CASTLYNEQFF
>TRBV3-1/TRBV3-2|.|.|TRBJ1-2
TGTGCCAGCAGCCCTAAGGGGTCATTGGGCTACACCTTC
CASSPKGSLGYTF
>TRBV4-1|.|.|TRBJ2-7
TGCGCCAGCAGCCAAGGAGGGACAACCCTCTACGAGCAGTACTTC
CASSQGGTTLYEQYF
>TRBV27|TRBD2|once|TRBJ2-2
TGTGCCAGCAGCCGAGGACTAGCGGGAAATAAGGCGAACACCGGGGAGCTGTTTTTT
CASSRGLAGNKANTGELFF
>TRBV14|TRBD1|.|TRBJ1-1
TGTGCCAGCAGCGCCCAGGGGGTGGCCACTGAAGCTTTCTTT
CASSAQGVATEAFF
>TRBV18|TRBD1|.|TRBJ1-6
TGTGCCAGCTCACTCCGGGACAGGGCCAATTCACCCCTCCACTTT
CASSLRDRANSPLHF
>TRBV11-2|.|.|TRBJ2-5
TGTGCCAGCAGCCGAATAGGACAGATGCTGGGGGAGACCCAGTACTTC
CASSRIGQMLGETQYF
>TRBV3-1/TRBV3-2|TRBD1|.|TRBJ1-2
TGTGCCAGCAGGGCGCACGACAGGGACTATGGCTACACCTTC
CASRAHDRDYGYTF
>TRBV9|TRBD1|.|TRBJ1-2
TGTGCCAGCAGCGTCACAGGGGATCATGGCTACACCTTC
CASSVTGDHGYTF
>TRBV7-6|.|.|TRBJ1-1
TGTGCCAGCAGCTCTACTCAGGGAGGGCTTAACACTGAAGCTTTCTTT
CASSSTQGGLNTEAFF
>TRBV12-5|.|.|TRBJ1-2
TGTGCTAGTGTGTGGGCAGGGGCTAACTATGGCTACACCTTC
CASVWAGANYGYTF
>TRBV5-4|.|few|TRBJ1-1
TGTGCCAGCAGCTCGCGTAGGGGCGTCATGAACACTGAAGCTTTCTTT
CASSSRRGVMNTEAFF
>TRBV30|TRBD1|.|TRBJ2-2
TGTGCCTGGGGGACCGGGACAGGGGGCATCGGGGAGCTGTTTTTT
CAWGTGTGGIGELFF
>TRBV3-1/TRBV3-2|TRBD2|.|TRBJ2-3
TGTGCCAGCAGCCAAGCGGGGGGGCTCTCAGATACGCAGTATTTT
CASSQAGGLSDTQYF
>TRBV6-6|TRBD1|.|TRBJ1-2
TGTGCCAGCAGTTCCTCAGGGGGCCCTGTCTATGGCTACACCTTC
CASSSSGGPVYGYTF
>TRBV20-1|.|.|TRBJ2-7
TGCAGTGCTAGTAACAGGGCGGACGAGCAGTACTTC
CSASNRADEQYF
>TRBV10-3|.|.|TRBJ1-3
TGTGCCATCAGTAGGGAGACTGGAAACACCATATATTTT
CAISRETGNTIYF
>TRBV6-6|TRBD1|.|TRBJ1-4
TGTGCCAGCAACGATCCGGGACAGAGTAATGAAAAACTGTTTTTT
CASNDPGQSNEKLFF
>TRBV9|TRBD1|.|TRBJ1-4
TGTGCCAGCAGCGTAGGGTACCAGGGGGCTGAAAAACTGTTTTTT
CASSVGYQGAEKLFF
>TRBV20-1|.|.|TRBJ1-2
TGCAGTGCCGGGGGGGAAGGCTACACCTTC
CSAGGEGYTF